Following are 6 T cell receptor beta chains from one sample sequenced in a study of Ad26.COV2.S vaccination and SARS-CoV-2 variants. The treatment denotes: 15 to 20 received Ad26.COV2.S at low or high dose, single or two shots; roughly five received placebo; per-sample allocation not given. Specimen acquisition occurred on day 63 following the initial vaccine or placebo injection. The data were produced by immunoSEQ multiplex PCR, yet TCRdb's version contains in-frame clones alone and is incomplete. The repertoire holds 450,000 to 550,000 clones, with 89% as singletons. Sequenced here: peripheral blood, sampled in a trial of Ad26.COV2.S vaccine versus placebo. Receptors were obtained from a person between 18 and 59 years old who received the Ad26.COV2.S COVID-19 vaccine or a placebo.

The CDR3 DNA follows: TGTGCCAGCAGCTCCGGAGCTAACTATGGCTACACCTTC. Its protein product is CASSSGANYGYTF. This chain connects TRBV28 to TRBJ1-2; no firm D call. CDR3 size: 13 residues. Trimming cost V 6 bases and J 0 bases, with 8 bases left between them. Germline V lookup: CDR1 MDHEN, CDR2 SYDVKM.

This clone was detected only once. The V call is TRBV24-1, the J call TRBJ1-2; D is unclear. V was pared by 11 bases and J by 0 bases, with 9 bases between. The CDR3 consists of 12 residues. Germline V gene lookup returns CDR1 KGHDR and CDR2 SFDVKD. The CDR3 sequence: CAIEDSNYGYTF. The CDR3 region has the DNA TGTGCCATTGAAGATTCTAACTATGGCTACACCTTC.

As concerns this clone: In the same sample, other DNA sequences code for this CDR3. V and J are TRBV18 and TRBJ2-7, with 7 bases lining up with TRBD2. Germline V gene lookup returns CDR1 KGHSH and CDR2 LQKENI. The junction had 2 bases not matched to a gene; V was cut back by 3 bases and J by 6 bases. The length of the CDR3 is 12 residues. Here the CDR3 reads CASSPPGGEQYF. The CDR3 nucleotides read TGTGCCAGCTCACCTCCGGGAGGCGAGCAGTACTTC.

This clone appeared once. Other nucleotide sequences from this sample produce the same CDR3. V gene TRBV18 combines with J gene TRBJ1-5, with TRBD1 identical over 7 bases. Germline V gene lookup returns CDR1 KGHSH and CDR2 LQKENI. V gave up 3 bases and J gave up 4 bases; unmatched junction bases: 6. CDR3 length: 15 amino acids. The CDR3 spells CASSPPGQKNQPQHF. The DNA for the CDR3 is TGTGCCAGCTCACCGCCGGGACAGAAAAATCAGCCCCAGCATTTT.

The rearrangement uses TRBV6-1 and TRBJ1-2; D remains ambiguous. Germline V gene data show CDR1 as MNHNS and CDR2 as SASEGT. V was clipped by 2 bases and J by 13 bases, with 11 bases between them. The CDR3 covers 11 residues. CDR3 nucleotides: TGTGCCAGCAGTGAATTGCTGACTGGCACCTTC. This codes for CASSELLTGTF.

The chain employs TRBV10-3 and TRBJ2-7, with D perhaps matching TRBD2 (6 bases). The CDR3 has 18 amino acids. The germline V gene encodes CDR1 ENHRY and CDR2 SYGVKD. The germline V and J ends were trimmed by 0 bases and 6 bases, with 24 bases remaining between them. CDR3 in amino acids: CAISESGAGGIALGEQYF. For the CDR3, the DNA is TGTGCCATCAGTGAGTCGGGAGCTGGGGGGATAGCCTTAGGCGAGCAGTACTTC.